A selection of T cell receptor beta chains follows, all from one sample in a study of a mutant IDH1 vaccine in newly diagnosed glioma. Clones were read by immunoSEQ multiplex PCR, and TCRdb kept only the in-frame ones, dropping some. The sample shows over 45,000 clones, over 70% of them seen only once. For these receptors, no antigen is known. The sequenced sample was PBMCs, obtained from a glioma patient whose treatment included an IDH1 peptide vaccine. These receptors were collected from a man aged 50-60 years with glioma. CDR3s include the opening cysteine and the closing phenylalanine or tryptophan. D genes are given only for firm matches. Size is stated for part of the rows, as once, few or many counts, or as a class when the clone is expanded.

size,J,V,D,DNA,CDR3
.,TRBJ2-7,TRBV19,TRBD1,TGTGCCAGTAGTAGCCCCGGGACAGGGAAGTACCACGAGCAGTACTTC,CASSSPGTGKYHEQYF
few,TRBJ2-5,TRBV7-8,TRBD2,TGTGCCAGCAGCGCGGGCCGAAAGGGACTAACCCGCCAAGAGACCCAGTACTTC,CASSAGRKGLTRQETQYF
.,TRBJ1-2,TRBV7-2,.,TGTGCCAGCAGCCCAGATTTTAACTATGGCTACACCTTC,CASSPDFNYGYTF
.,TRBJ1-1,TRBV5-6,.,TGTGCCAGCAGCCAGGATCGCAGGTTCACTGAAGCTTTCTTT,CASSQDRRFTEAFF
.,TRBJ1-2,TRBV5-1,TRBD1,TGCGCCAGCAGCTCGGGACAGGGCGTTGGCTACACCTTC,CASSSGQGVGYTF
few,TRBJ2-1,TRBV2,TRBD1,TGTGCCAGCACTCCGGGACAGTCTCTCGATGAGCAGTTCTTC,CASTPGQSLDEQFF
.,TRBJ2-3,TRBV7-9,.,TGTGCCAGCAGCTTACAGGGGACAGATACGCAGTATTTT,CASSLQGTDTQYF
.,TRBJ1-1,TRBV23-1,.,TGCGCCAGCAGTCCCCCGAATCCGGGAGGATACACTGAAGCTTTCTTT,CASSPPNPGGYTEAFF
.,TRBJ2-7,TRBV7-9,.,TGTGCCAGCAGCCCAAAGGCTTCCTACGAGCAGTACTTC,CASSPKASYEQYF
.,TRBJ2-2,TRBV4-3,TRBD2,TGCGCCAGCAGCTTAACTAGCGGGGTTGACACCGGGGAGCTGTTTTTT,CASSLTSGVDTGELFF
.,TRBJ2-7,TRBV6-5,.,TGTGCCAGCAGTTACAGAGGGCTCGAGCAGTACTTC,CASSYRGLEQYF
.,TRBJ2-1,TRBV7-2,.,TGTGCCAGCAGCTTAGGGATGGGGACGGGTGAGCAGTTCTTC,CASSLGMGTGEQFF
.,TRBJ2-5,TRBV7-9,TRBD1,TGTGCCAGCAGCCTTCGACAGGGTCAAGAGACCCAGTACTTC,CASSLRQGQETQYF
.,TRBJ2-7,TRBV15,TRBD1,TGTGCCACCAGCAGTGGGGGGACAGGTCCTTCCTACGAGCAGTACTTC,CATSSGGTGPSYEQYF
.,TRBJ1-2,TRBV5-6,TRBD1,TGTGCCAGCAGCTCATTTACCGGGACAGGGCTCTATGGCTACACCTTC,CASSSFTGTGLYGYTF
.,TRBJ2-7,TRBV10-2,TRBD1,TGCGCCAGCAGCGACAGGGAAAACGAGCAGTACTTC,CASSDRENEQYF
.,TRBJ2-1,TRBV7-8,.,TGTGCCAGCAGCTTATCCCGTGCCAATGAGCAGTTCTTC,CASSLSRANEQFF
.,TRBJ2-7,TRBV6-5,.,TGTGCCAGCATTACAAGGGGCGGACGCGGAGAGCAGTACTTC,CASITRGGRGEQYF
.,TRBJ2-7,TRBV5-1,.,TGCGCCAGCAGTAATTGGCAGCACCACTCCTACGAGCAGTACTTC,CASSNWQHHSYEQYF
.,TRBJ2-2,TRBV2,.,TGTGCCAGCAGTGTAAAGAACACCGGGGAGCTGTTTTTT,CASSVKNTGELFF
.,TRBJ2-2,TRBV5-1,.,TGCGCCACCTCCAGGGGGAACACCGGGGAGCTGTTTTTT,CATSRGNTGELFF
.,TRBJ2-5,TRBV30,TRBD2,TGTGCCTCACTAGCGGGGCAAGAGACCCAGTACTTC,CASLAGQETQYF
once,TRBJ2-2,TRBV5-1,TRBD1,TGCGCCACTACGACAGGGGTTTGGGCCGGGGAGCTGTTTTTT,CATTTGVWAGELFF
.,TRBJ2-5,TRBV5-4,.,TGTGCCAGCAGCCGGGACTGGGACGAGACCCAGTACTTC,CASSRDWDETQYF
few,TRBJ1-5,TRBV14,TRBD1,TGTGCCAGCTCTGGGGACAGAAATCAGCCCCAGCATTTT,CASSGDRNQPQHF
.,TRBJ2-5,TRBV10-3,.,TGTGCCATCAGGGGGAGTAGTCAGTACCAAGAGACCCAGTACTTC,CAIRGSSQYQETQYF
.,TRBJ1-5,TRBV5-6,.,TGTGCCAGCAGCTTGGGAACAGGGTCGCCCCAGCATTTT,CASSLGTGSPQHF
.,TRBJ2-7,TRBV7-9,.,TGTGCCAGCAGCAAAGGCCTCTACGAGCAGTACTTC,CASSKGLYEQYF
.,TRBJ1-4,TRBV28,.,TGTGCCAGCGGCAGTCCTAATGAAAAACTGTTTTTT,CASGSPNEKLFF
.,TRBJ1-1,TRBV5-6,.,TGTGCCAGCAGCCAAGGGGGGTGGACTGAAGCTTTCTTT,CASSQGGWTEAFF
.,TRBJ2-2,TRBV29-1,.,TGCAGCGTTGTAAAGGGATCGAACACCGGGGAGCTGTTTTTT,CSVVKGSNTGELFF
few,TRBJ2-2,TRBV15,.,TGTGCCACCAGCTACCGGGACGGGCTAACCGGGGAGCTGTTTTTT,CATSYRDGLTGELFF
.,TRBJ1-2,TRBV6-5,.,TGTGCCAGCAGTTACTCAATTGTAGGAGGGGCGGATGGCTACACCTTC,CASSYSIVGGADGYTF
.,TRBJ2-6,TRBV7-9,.,TGTGCCAGCAGCTTAGGGGGAGTTGGGGCCAACGTCCTGACTTTC,CASSLGGVGANVLTF
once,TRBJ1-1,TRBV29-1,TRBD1,TGCAGCGCTACGACAGGGGTGGACACTGAAGCTTTCTTT,CSATTGVDTEAFF
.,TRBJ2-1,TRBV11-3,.,TGTGCCAGCAGCTTAGTCGGGGGTGAGCAGTTCTTC,CASSLVGGEQFF
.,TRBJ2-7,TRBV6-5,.,TGTGCCAGCAGGCTAGGTGGCCCTCAATACGAGCAGTACTTC,CASRLGGPQYEQYF
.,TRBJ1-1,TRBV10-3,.,TGTGCCATCAAGGAGGGGCGGGTCGGGAACACTGAAGCTTTCTTT,CAIKEGRVGNTEAFF
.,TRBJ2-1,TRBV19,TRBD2,TGTGCCAGTAGACGACAGGCGGGGGGGAATGAGCAGTTCTTC,CASRRQAGGNEQFF
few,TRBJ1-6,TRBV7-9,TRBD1,TGTGCCAGCAGCTCCTCCGGGGGACAGCAATCGAATTCACCCCTCCACTTT,CASSSSGGQQSNSPLHF
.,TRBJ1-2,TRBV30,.,TGTGCCTGGAGTGTACTGACAGGATTGGGGAATGGCTACACCTTC,CAWSVLTGLGNGYTF
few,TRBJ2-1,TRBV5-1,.,TGCGCCAGCAGCTTGGTGGCAGGGTCCTACAATGAGCAGTTCTTC,CASSLVAGSYNEQFF
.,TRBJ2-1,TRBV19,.,TGTGCCAGTAGCCGAGGTGGGGGAGGTGAGCAGTTCTTC,CASSRGGGGEQFF
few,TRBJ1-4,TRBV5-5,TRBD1,TGTGCCAGCAGCAGACAGGGGAGGGGAGAAAAACTGTTTTTT,CASSRQGRGEKLFF
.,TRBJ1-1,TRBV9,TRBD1,TGTGCCAGCAGCGTAGCCCCGGGACAGGGCTCTGAAGCTTTCTTT,CASSVAPGQGSEAFF
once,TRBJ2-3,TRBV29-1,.,TGCAGCGCCGAGCGAGGGGCACACACAGATACGCAGTATTTT,CSAERGAHTDTQYF
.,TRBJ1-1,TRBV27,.,TGTGCCAGCAGTTTAGGTCGGAAGATAGGTGAAGCTTTCTTT,CASSLGRKIGEAFF
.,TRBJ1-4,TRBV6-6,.,TGTGCCAGCTCGGGGGGGTCCCATGAGGAAAAACTGTTTTTT,CASSGGSHEEKLFF
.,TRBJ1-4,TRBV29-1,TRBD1,TGCAGCGTTGAATCCCGAGACAGGGCTCATGAAAAACTGTTTTTT,CSVESRDRAHEKLFF
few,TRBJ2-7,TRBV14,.,TGTGCCAGCAGCCAAGGGGGCTACGAGCAGTACTTC,CASSQGGYEQYF
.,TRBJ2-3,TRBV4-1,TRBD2,TGCGCCAGCAGCCAAGAAGGGGCCCGGGGGGGCTCCACAGATACGCAGTATTTT,CASSQEGARGGSTDTQYF